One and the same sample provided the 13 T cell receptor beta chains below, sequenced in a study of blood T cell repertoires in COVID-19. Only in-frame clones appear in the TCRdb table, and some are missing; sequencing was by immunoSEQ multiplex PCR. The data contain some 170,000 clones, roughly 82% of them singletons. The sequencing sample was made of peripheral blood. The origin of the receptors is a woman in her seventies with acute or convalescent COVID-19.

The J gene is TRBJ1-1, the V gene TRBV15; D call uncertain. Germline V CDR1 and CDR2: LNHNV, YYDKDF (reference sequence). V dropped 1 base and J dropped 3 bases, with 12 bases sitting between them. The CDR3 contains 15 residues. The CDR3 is CATSRGDFRDTEAFF. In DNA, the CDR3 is TGTGCCACCAGCAGAGGAGACTTTAGAGACACTGAAGCTTTCTTT.

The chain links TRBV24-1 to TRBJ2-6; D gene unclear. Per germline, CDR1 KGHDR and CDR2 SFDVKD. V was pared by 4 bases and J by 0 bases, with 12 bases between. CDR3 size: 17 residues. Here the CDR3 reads CATSEGRSDSGANVLTF. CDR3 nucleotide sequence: TGTGCCACCAGTGAGGGCAGGTCGGACTCTGGGGCCAACGTCCTGACTTTC.

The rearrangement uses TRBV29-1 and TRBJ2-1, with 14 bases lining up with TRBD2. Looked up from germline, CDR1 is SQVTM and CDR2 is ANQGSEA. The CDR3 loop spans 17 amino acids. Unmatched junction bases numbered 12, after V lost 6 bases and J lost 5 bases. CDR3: CSVAGTSGSGEDNEQFF. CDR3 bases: TGCAGCGTAGCCGGGACTAGCGGGAGTGGTGAGGACAATGAGCAGTTCTTC.

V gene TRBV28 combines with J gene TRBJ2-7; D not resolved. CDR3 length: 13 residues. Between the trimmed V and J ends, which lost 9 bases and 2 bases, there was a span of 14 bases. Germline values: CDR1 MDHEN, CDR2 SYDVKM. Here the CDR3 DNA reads TGTGCCAGTGGTTTAGGAGAGACCTACGAGCAGTACTTC. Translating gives CASGLGETYEQYF.

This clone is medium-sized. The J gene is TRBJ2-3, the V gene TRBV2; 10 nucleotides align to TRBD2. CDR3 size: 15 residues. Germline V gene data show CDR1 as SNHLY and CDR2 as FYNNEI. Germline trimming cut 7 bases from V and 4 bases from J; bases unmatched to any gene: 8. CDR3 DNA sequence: TGTGCCAGCACCCAGGGACTAGCGTCCGCAGATACGCAGTATTTT. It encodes CASTQGLASADTQYF. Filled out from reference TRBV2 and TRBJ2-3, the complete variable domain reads EPEVTQTPSHQVTQMGQEVILRCVPISNHLYFYWYRQILGQKVEFLVSFYNNEISEKSEIFDDQFSVERPDGSNFTLKIRSTKLEDSAMYFCASTQGLASADTQYFGPGTRLTVL.

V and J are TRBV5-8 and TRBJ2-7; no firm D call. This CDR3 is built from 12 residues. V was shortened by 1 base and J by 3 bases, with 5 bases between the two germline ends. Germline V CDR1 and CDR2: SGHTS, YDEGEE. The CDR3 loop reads CASSLSIYEQYF. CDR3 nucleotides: TGTGCCAGCAGCTTGTCAATCTACGAGCAGTACTTC.

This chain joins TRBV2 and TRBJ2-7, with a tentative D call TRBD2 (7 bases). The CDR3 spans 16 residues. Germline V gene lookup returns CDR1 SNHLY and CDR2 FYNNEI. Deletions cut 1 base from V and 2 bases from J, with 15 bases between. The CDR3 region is CASSEEDAGATYEQYF. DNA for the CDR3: TGTGCCAGCAGTGAAGAGGATGCGGGGGCTACCTACGAGCAGTACTTC. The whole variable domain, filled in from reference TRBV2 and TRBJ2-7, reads EPEVTQTPSHQVTQMGQEVILRCVPISNHLYFYWYRQILGQKVEFLVSFYNNEISEKSEIFDDQFSVERPDGSNFTLKIRSTKLEDSAMYFCASSEEDAGATYEQYFGPGTRLTVT.

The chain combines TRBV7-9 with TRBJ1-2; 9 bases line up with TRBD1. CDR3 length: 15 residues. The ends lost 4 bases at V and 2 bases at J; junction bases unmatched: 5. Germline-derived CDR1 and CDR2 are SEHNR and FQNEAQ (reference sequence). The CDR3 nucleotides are TGTGCCAGCAGCTCACGTACAGGGGGCAACTATGGCTACACCTTC. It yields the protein CASSSRTGGNYGYTF.

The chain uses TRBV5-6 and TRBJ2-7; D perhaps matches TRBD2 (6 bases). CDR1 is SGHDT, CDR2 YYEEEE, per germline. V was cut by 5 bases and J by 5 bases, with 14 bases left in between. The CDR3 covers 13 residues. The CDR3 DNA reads TGTGCCAGCAGTAACGGGGTAGCGGACGAGCAGTACTTC. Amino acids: CASSNGVADEQYF.

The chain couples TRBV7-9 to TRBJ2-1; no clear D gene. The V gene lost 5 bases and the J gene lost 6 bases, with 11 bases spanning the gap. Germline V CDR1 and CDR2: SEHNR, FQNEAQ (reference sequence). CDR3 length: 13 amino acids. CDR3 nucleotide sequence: TGTGCCAGCAGCCCCCTCCCCCTCAATGAGCAGTTCTTC. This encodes CASSPLPLNEQFF.

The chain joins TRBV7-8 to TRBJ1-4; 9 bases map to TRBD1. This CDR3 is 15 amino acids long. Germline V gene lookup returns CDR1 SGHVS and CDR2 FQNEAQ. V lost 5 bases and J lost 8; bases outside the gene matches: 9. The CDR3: CASSPMTGGWEKLFF. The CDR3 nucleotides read TGTGCCAGCAGCCCAATGACAGGGGGATGGGAAAAACTGTTTTTT.

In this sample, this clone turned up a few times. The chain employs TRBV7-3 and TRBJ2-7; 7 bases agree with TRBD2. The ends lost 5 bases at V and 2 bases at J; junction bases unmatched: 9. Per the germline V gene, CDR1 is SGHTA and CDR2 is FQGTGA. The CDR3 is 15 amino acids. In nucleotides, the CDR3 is TGTGCCAGCAGCCAGGGAGGGGCCCGTACCTACGAGCAGTACTTC. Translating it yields CASSQGGARTYEQYF.

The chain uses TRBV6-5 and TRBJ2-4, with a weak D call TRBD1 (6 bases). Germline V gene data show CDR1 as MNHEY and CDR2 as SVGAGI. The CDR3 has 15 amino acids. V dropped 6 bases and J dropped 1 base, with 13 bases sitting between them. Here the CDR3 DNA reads TGTGCCAGCAGGGGGTGGCAGGGGGCCAAAAACATTCAGTACTTC. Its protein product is CASRGWQGAKNIQYF.